These 3 T cell receptor beta chains originate from one sample sequenced in a study of T cell changes during pregnancy in multiple sclerosis. TCRdb's table, derived via immunoSEQ multiplex PCR, lists solely in-frame clones and lacks some. The profile covers about 79,000 clones, with 85% to 95% appearing a single time and approximately 0.75% taken by the ten largest. Sequences were derived from peripheral blood, sampled in the second trimester of pregnancy. Receptor source: a female donor in good health, enrolled as a control in a pregnancy study.

The chain recombines TRBV6-5 with TRBJ2-5; a possible D gene is TRBD2 (6 bases). CDR1 is MNHEY, CDR2 SVGAGI, per germline. The V end was cut by 6 bases, the J end by 1 base, with 12 bases between. This CDR3 is built from 14 residues. DNA of the CDR3: TGTGCCAGCAGCCCTGGCGGGACCCAAGAGACCCAGTACTTC. It translates to CASSPGGTQETQYF.

The chain is built from TRBV2 and TRBJ2-7; possibly TRBD2 for D (6 bases). V gave up 2 bases and J gave up 4 bases, with 15 bases separating them. Looked up from germline, CDR1 is SNHLY and CDR2 is FYNNEI. This CDR3 contains 15 residues. The CDR3 reads CASSEWEDLTYEQYF. The CDR3 bases are TGTGCCAGCAGTGAATGGGAGGACCTAACTTACGAGCAGTACTTC. Variable domain in full (rest from reference TRBV2 and TRBJ2-7): EPEVTQTPSHQVTQMGQEVILRCVPISNHLYFYWYRQILGQKVEFLVSFYNNEISEKSEIFDDQFSVERPDGSNFTLKIRSTKLEDSAMYFCASSEWEDLTYEQYFGPGTRLTVT.

The chain uses TRBV6-5 and TRBJ2-7; 9 bases line up with TRBD1. In germline, CDR1 is MNHEY, CDR2 SVGAGI. Losses at the gene ends were 2 bases for V and 3 bases for J; bases not matched to a gene: 5. This CDR3 has 15 amino acids. The CDR3: CASSYKAGQGYEQYF. In DNA, the CDR3 is TGTGCCAGCAGTTACAAGGCGGGACAGGGCTACGAGCAGTACTTC.